The 16 T cell receptor beta chains below all came from one sample that was sequenced in a study of a mutant IDH1 vaccine in newly diagnosed glioma. Antigens for these TCRs are unknown. Time point in this sample: week 23, last vaccination. In the vaccine, a single dose held 300 ug of the mutant IDH1 20-mer peptide, along with topical imiquimod. Sequencing used immunoSEQ multiplex PCR; TCRdb keeps in-frame clones, though not all of them. The sample includes tens of thousands of clones, 80% of them seen just once. This specimen was PBMCs, taken from a glioma patient whose treatment included an IDH1 peptide vaccine. The receptor set was obtained from a man aged 40-55 years with glioma.

This clone appeared a few times. This chain connects TRBV30 to TRBJ1-2, with D hard to call. The CDR3 runs 12 residues. The V end lost 0 bases, the J end lost 7 bases, and 9 bases lay between the germline ends. Germline loops: CDR1 GTSNPN, CDR2 SVGIG (reference sequence). The CDR3 reads CAWSVLGTGYTF. The CDR3 nucleotides are TGTGCCTGGAGTGTTCTGGGTACTGGCTACACCTTC.

The genes are TRBV2 and TRBJ1-3; TRBD1 might be the D (5 bases). The CDR3 length is 15 residues. The V and J ends lost 6 bases and 1 base respectively, with 13 bases between them. Per germline, CDR1 SNHLY and CDR2 FYNNEI. CDR3 sequence reads: CASRSWGESGNTIYF. The CDR3 DNA sequence: TGTGCCAGCAGATCGTGGGGGGAGTCTGGAAACACCATATATTTT.

The chain uses TRBV5-4 and TRBJ2-1; TRBD1 matches at 11 bases. Germline trimming cut 4 bases from V and 4 bases from J; bases unmatched to any gene: 4. Germline assignment: CDR1 SGHNT and CDR2 YYREEE (reference sequence). This CDR3 is built from 15 residues. The DNA for the CDR3 is TGTGCCAGCAGCCCCGGGACAGGGGGTTACAATGAGCAGTTCTTC. This sequence encodes CASSPGTGGYNEQFF.

This clone was picked up one time. The chain has TRBV5-4 and TRBJ2-5; a possible D gene is TRBD2 (5 bases). From germline, CDR1 is SGHNT and CDR2 YYREEE (reference sequence). V was pared by 2 bases and J by 1 base, with 9 bases between. The CDR3 loop spans 14 amino acids. The CDR3 spells CASSFRELQETQYF. The CDR3 bases are TGTGCCAGCAGCTTCCGGGAACTCCAAGAGACCCAGTACTTC.

V is TRBV6-5 and J is TRBJ1-2; TRBD1 matches at 7 bases. CDR3 length equals 15 residues. V was pared by 0 bases and J by 5 bases, with 6 bases of the junction left unmatched. CDR1 MNHEY and CDR2 SVGAGI come from the germline V gene. DNA for the CDR3: TGTGCCAGCAGTTACTCTGGCGGGACAGATTATGGCTACACCTTC. Translation: CASSYSGGTDYGYTF.

V gene TRBV6-1 combines with J gene TRBJ1-5; maybe TRBD1 (6 bases). This CDR3 is 14 amino acids long. The V end lost 8 bases, the J end lost 4 bases, and 15 bases lay between the germline ends. Germline V gives CDR1 MNHNS, CDR2 SASEGT. CDR3 amino acids: CASDTGFWNQPQHF. In nucleotides, the CDR3 is TGTGCCAGCGACACAGGGTTCTGGAATCAGCCCCAGCATTTT.

The rearrangement uses TRBV19 and TRBJ1-6; D possibly corresponds to TRBD1 (5 bases). V was pared by 9 bases and J by 5 bases, with 20 bases between. Germline V gene sequence: CDR1 LNHDA, CDR2 SQIVND (reference sequence). The CDR3 sequence is 16 residues long. Here the CDR3 reads CASKPGRGRDNSPLHF. The CDR3 nucleotides are TGTGCCAGCAAACCCGGTAGGGGTCGTGATAATTCACCCCTCCACTTT.

The gene calls are TRBV5-1 and TRBJ1-4; tentatively, D is TRBD1 (5 bases). Germline CDR1 and CDR2: SGHRS and YFSETQ. The CDR3 contains 16 residues. The V gene lost 0 bases and the J gene lost 4 bases, with 13 bases spanning the gap. The DNA of the CDR3 is TGCGCCAGCAGCTTGGTAGGGATAGGGGTTAATGAAAAACTGTTTTTT. This codes for CASSLVGIGVNEKLFF.

This chain uses TRBV6-5 with TRBJ2-6; no clear D gene. V shed 2 bases and J shed 6 bases, with 14 bases lying between them. The V gene's germline CDR1 is MNHEY and CDR2 SVGAGI. The CDR3 consists of 16 residues. The CDR3 DNA follows: TGTGCCAGCAGTTACGTCGCGCCGAGTCCGGCCAACGTCCTGACTTTC. Protein: CASSYVAPSPANVLTF.

The chain has TRBV30 and TRBJ1-4, with 9 bases matching TRBD1. CDR1 and CDR2 from the germline V gene are GTSNPN and SVGIG (reference sequence). The CDR3 spans 14 residues. Unmatched junction bases numbered 6, after V lost 2 bases and J lost 8 bases. Here the CDR3 reads CAWSKQGAREKLFF. For the CDR3, the DNA is TGTGCCTGGAGTAAACAGGGGGCTCGGGAAAAACTGTTTTTT.

The V and J genes are TRBV15 and TRBJ2-3; 12 bases line up with TRBD2. CDR1 LNHNV and CDR2 YYDKDF come from the germline V gene (reference sequence). This CDR3 has 16 amino acids. V dropped 10 bases and J dropped 4; count of bases not matched to a gene: 12. The chain's CDR3 is CASSALAGGPPDTQYF. The CDR3 DNA is TGTGCCAGCTCCGCTCTAGCGGGGGGGCCCCCAGATACGCAGTATTTT.

The chain uses TRBV7-2 and TRBJ2-5, with D uncertain. CDR3 length: 14 amino acids. Per the germline V gene, CDR1 is SGHTA and CDR2 is FQGNSA. Trimming took off 4 bases at V and 2 bases at J, with 11 bases between the two ends. CDR3: CASSWGFVQETQYF. For the CDR3, the DNA is TGTGCCAGCAGCTGGGGATTCGTACAAGAGACCCAGTACTTC.

The chain carries TRBV18 and TRBJ1-1; D possibly corresponds to TRBD1 (6 bases). Trimming removed 2 bases at V and 4 bases at J, with 11 bases between. The germline V gene encodes CDR1 KGHSH and CDR2 LQKENI. The CDR3 is 14 amino acids. This chain's CDR3 is CASSPKGGSTEAFF. As DNA, the CDR3 is TGTGCCAGCTCACCAAAGGGGGGGAGCACTGAAGCTTTCTTT.

The gene calls are TRBV5-1 and TRBJ1-4; D uncertain. The CDR3 contains 14 residues. CDR1 is SGHRS and CDR2 is YFSETQ in the germline V gene. The V end lost 7 bases, the J end lost 5 bases, and 15 bases lay between the germline ends. The CDR3 is CASSSGRLNEKLFF. The CDR3 nucleotides are TGCGCCAGCTCGTCGGGTCGGCTCAATGAAAAACTGTTTTTT.

This chain connects TRBV27 to TRBJ2-5; D remains ambiguous. Germline V gene lookup returns CDR1 MNHEY and CDR2 SMNVEV (reference sequence). The CDR3 has 13 residues. V was clipped by 2 bases and J by 9 bases, with 13 bases between them. The DNA for the CDR3 is TGTGCCAGCAGTTTAACCCCCGGTAGGGCCCAGTACTTC. Protein: CASSLTPGRAQYF.

The chain carries TRBV18 and TRBJ1-2; 7 nucleotides line up with TRBD1. This CDR3 spans 14 amino acids. Germline values: CDR1 KGHSH, CDR2 LQKENI. The V gene end was trimmed by 2 bases and the J gene end by 4 bases; junction bases not matched to a gene: 4. CDR3 bases: TGTGCCAGCTCACCAACAGGGGAAGTCTATGGCTACACCTTC. Translation: CASSPTGEVYGYTF.